This T cell receptor beta chain appears in the sequencing data of a study of radiation and T cells in renal cell carcinoma. Germline V gene data show CDR1 as SNHLY and CDR2 as FYNNEI. There are 16 residues in the CDR3. Trimming took 4 bases from V and 2 from J; bases not matched to a gene: 6. As for time point: blood 2 weeks post-SBRT. Stated treatment: 15 Gy SBRT to primary tumor, nephrectomy 4 weeks later. Sequencing used immunoSEQ multiplex PCR; TCRdb keeps in-frame clones, though not all of them. Among roughly 140,000 clones, around 90% were seen once, and the ten largest hold 10% to 15%. The receptor was isolated from a woman between 50 and 59 years old with renal cell carcinoma. This chain connects TRBV2 to TRBJ2-2; 8 nucleotides agree with TRBD2. The material sequenced was blood, taken from a patient whose treatment included radiotherapy and nephrectomy. This chain's CDR3 is CASSVRAGENTGELFF. Written as DNA, the CDR3 is TGTGCCAGCAGTGTAAGAGCGGGGGAAAACACCGGGGAGCTGTTTTTT. Full variable domain (outside the CDR3, taken from reference TRBV2 and TRBJ2-2): EPEVTQTPSHQVTQMGQEVILRCVPISNHLYFYWYRQILGQKVEFLVSFYNNEISEKSEIFDDQFSVERPDGSNFTLKIRSTKLEDSAMYFCASSVRAGENTGELFFGEGSRLTVL.